The TCR beta chain under discussion was sequenced for a study of Graves' ophthalmopathy and Graves' hyperthyroidism. Amplification targeted the TCR beta CDR3 regions, with RNA transcripts as the source material. First-round RT-PCR employed HTBI primers, with a second-round multiplex PCR after it. One entry per CDR3 protein, called by TCRdb with MiXCR from the multiplex PCR reads. Of hundreds of thousands of distinct CDR3 sequences detected, 20% to 25% appear once; the ten largest clones hold roughly 6.9%. A few counts support this clonotype. V gave up 6 bases and J gave up 6 bases, with 12 bases separating them. The CDR3 sequence is 14 residues long.

The chain links TRBV12-3 or TRBV12-4 to TRBJ1-6; the D is unclear. The source is a woman between 18 and 30 years old with stable Graves' hyperthyroidism. Some clones in this sample may be carry-over from other donors' samples. The source material was peripheral blood. In DNA, the CDR3 is TGTGCCAGCAGCCTGGCTAGGCCTAATTCACCCCTCCACTTT. It specifies CASSLARPNSPLHF.